The 23 T cell receptor beta chains given below trace back to one sample, sequenced in a study of shared clonotypes between healthy human individuals. Data came from immunoSEQ multiplex PCR; TCRdb stores just in-frame clones and leaves some out. The top ten hold around 0.14% of the sample, which has roughly 2.5 million clones, approximately 92% seen once. Sample: naive CD4+ T cells sorted from blood. Indicated subset: CD45RA+ positively selected. All receptors derive from a man aged 18 to 35 in good health.

As regards this clone: The sample has other DNA sequences that encode this CDR3 too. The V and J genes are TRBV5-1 and TRBJ2-1, with D possibly TRBD1 on 5 matching bases. Per the germline V gene, CDR1 is SGHRS and CDR2 is YFSETQ. This CDR3 contains 15 residues. V lost 0 bases to trimming and J lost 0 bases, with 7 bases between them. DNA of the CDR3: TGCGCCAGCAGCTTGGAGACAGTCTCCTACAATGAGCAGTTCTTC. Protein product: CASSLETVSYNEQFF.

CDR3 in amino acids: CAWSQSGGAEGDTQYF. The CDR3, as DNA: TGTGCCTGGAGTCAGAGCGGGGGGGCAGAAGGAGATACGCAGTATTTT. The chain couples TRBV30 to TRBJ2-3, with 10 bases identical to TRBD2. V was pared by 2 bases and J by 5 bases, with 10 bases of the junction left unmatched. Germline assignment: CDR1 GTSNPN and CDR2 SVGIG (reference sequence). This CDR3 comprises 16 residues. Full variable domain (outside the CDR3, taken from reference TRBV30 and TRBJ2-3): SQTIHQWPATLVQPVGSPLSLECTVEGTSNPNLYWYRQAAGRGLQLLFYSVGIGQISSEVPQNLSASRPQDRQFILSSKKLLLSDSGFYLCAWSQSGGAEGDTQYFGPGTRLTVL.

This chain connects TRBV7-2 to TRBJ2-7; D is unclear. The CDR3 is made up of 14 amino acids. Germline V gene lookup returns CDR1 SGHTA and CDR2 FQGNSA. Trimming pared 8 bases from V and 6 bases from J, leaving 20 bases between. In DNA, the CDR3 is TGTGCCAGCGCGTTGTCCTCGTCTTTCGGCGAGCAGTACTTC. Protein product: CASALSSSFGEQYF.

CDR3 in amino acids: CASRAPAVGELFF. As DNA, the CDR3 is TGTGCCAGCAGAGCCCCAGCGGTTGGGGAGCTGTTTTTT. V gene TRBV6-1 combines with J gene TRBJ2-2; maybe TRBD2 (5 bases). The CDR3 runs to 13 residues. V lost 6 bases and J 8 bases, leaving 13 bases between the germline ends. The germline V gene has CDR1 MNHNS and CDR2 SASEGT.

The chain combines TRBV6-5 with TRBJ1-6; D might be TRBD1 (5 bases). V was shortened by 4 bases and J by 8 bases, with 9 bases between the two germline ends. This CDR3 contains 13 residues. Looked up from germline, CDR1 is MNHEY and CDR2 is SVGAGI. CDR3 region: CASSWTLYSPLHF. The CDR3 nucleotides read TGTGCCAGCAGTTGGACACTTTATTCACCCCTCCACTTT.

The chain recombines TRBV4-3 with TRBJ2-3; D remains unclear. Trimming left V 0 bases short and J 0 bases short, with 7 bases between. Per germline, CDR1 LGHNA and CDR2 YSLEER. The CDR3 has 15 amino acids. The CDR3 DNA is TGCGCCAGCAGCCAAGATTATAAGAGCACAGATACGCAGTATTTT. It yields the protein CASSQDYKSTDTQYF.

On this clone: Additional DNA sequences in this sample encode the identical CDR3. This chain uses TRBV7-3 with TRBJ1-5, with 9 bases matching TRBD1. This CDR3 spans 13 amino acids. Trimming removed 4 bases from V and 7 bases from J; junction bases left unmatched: 2. Germline lookup yields CDR1 SGHTA and CDR2 FQGTGA. The CDR3 region is CASSSTGGQPQHF. The CDR3 DNA reads as TGTGCCAGCAGCTCGACAGGGGGACAGCCCCAGCATTTT.

V and J are TRBV10-3 and TRBJ2-1; TRBD1 matches at 12 bases. The CDR3 has 17 amino acids. V dropped 5 bases and J dropped 3; count of bases not matched to a gene: 8. Germline V gives CDR1 ENHRY, CDR2 SYGVKD. CDR3 amino acids: CAISILGTGGVYNEQFF. Written as DNA, the CDR3 is TGTGCCATCAGTATTCTTGGGACAGGGGGCGTCTACAATGAGCAGTTCTTC.

The gene calls are TRBV6-1 and TRBJ2-7; maybe TRBD1 (6 bases). Germline loops: CDR1 MNHNS, CDR2 SASEGT. Trimming shortened V by 6 bases and J by 4 bases, and 10 bases separated the two germline ends. The CDR3 loop spans 12 amino acids. The CDR3 region is CASSQTGYEQYF. The CDR3 DNA sequence: TGTGCCAGCAGCCAAACAGGGTACGAGCAGTACTTC.

Comments on this clone: Other nucleotide sequences from this sample produce the same CDR3. This sequence joins TRBV30 and TRBJ2-3; D call uncertain. This CDR3 region has 12 residues. Germline-derived CDR1 and CDR2 are GTSNPN and SVGIG (reference sequence). Trimming removed 0 bases from V and 3 bases from J, with 4 bases in between. This CDR3 is CAWSVNTDTQYF. In DNA form, the CDR3 reads TGTGCCTGGAGTGTTAATACAGATACGCAGTATTTT.

The chain recombines TRBV10-3 with TRBJ1-3; the D is unclear. The germline V and J ends were trimmed by 3 bases and 0 bases, with 6 bases remaining between them. CDR3 length: 14 residues. Germline CDR1 reads ENHRY; CDR2 reads SYGVKD. The CDR3 is CAISDGLSGNTIYF. In nucleotides, the CDR3 is TGTGCCATCAGTGATGGTCTCTCTGGAAACACCATATATTTT.

J is TRBJ1-1 and V is TRBV2; D unresolved. Trimming took 3 bases from V and 0 from J, leaving 8 bases between them. The CDR3 has 14 residues. The germline gives CDR1 SNHLY, CDR2 FYNNEI. CDR3 amino acids: CASSDGIMNTEAFF. CDR3 DNA sequence: TGTGCCAGCAGTGATGGGATAATGAACACTGAAGCTTTCTTT.

This chain connects TRBV6-6 to TRBJ1-2, with D perhaps TRBD1 (5 bases). Trimming cost V 5 bases and J 0 bases, with 16 bases left between them. The CDR3 spans 16 residues. The germline V gene encodes CDR1 MNHNY and CDR2 SVGAGI (reference sequence). CDR3 residues: CASSIFSAGTNYGYTF. The CDR3 coding sequence is TGTGCCAGCAGTATTTTTAGTGCAGGGACTAACTATGGCTACACCTTC.

About this clone itself: This sample includes further DNA sequences coding for the same CDR3. The V call is TRBV9, the J call TRBJ1-3, with D uncertain. The CDR3 consists of 12 residues. With 2 bases removed from V and 3 bases from J, the gap between germline ends came to 3 bases. Germline CDR1 is SGDLS and CDR2 is YYNGEE. DNA for the CDR3: TGTGCCAGCAGCGTCGGTGGAAACACCATATATTTT. Protein: CASSVGGNTIYF.

The rearrangement links TRBV5-1 to TRBJ1-4; 10 bases are a match to TRBD1. V lost 0 bases to trimming and J lost 8 bases; unmatched junction nucleotides: 4. Germline assignment: CDR1 SGHRS and CDR2 YFSETQ. This CDR3 contains 15 residues. CDR3 sequence: CASSLAPDRGEKLFF. DNA of the CDR3: TGCGCCAGCAGCTTGGCCCCGGACAGGGGGGAAAAACTGTTTTTT. The complete variable domain, with remaining parts taken from reference TRBV5-1 and TRBJ1-4, reads KAGVTQTPRYLIKTRGQQVTLSCSPISGHRSVSWYQQTPGQGLQFLFEYFSETQRNKGNFPGRFSGRQFSNSRSEMNVSTLELGDSALYLCASSLAPDRGEKLFFGSGTQLSVL.

As regards this clone: Other DNA variants within this sample encode the same CDR3. J is TRBJ1-4 and V is TRBV6-1; D remains ambiguous. CDR1 and CDR2 (germline): MNHNS, SASEGT. The CDR3 has 15 residues. The germline V and J ends were trimmed by 2 bases and 0 bases, with 7 bases remaining between them. The CDR3 here is CASSESGTTNEKLFF. Here the CDR3 DNA reads TGTGCCAGCAGTGAATCTGGGACAACTAATGAAAAACTGTTTTTT.

This clone occurred once. This sample includes further DNA sequences coding for the same CDR3. The chain employs TRBV18 and TRBJ1-5; D ambiguous. Germline values: CDR1 KGHSH, CDR2 LQKENI. The CDR3 has 13 amino acids. Trimming left V 3 bases short and J 4 bases short, with 7 bases between. Here the CDR3 reads CASSPPGNQPQHF. The CDR3 DNA sequence: TGTGCCAGCTCACCCCCGGGGAATCAGCCCCAGCATTTT.

This chain links TRBV28 with TRBJ1-2; D is perhaps TRBD1 (5 bases). Germline V gives CDR1 MDHEN, CDR2 SYDVKM. V lost 8 bases to trimming and J lost 7 bases, with 17 bases between them. The CDR3 is 13 residues long. The CDR3: CASYRWDGGGYTF. The CDR3 DNA follows: TGTGCCAGCTATCGCTGGGACGGGGGTGGCTACACCTTC.

The chain carries TRBV19 and TRBJ2-5; 7 bases agree with TRBD2. Trimming cost V 3 bases and J 1 base; bases outside gene matches: 8. Germline CDR1 and CDR2: LNHDA and SQIVND (reference sequence). This CDR3 comprises 16 residues. The CDR3 DNA reads TGTGCCAGTAGTATGGGTTACTCTAGCGGCCAAGAGACCCAGTACTTC. It encodes CASSMGYSSGQETQYF.

This clone was observed a single time. The chain employs TRBV27 and TRBJ2-7; TRBD1 is a possible D gene (6 bases). Germline lookup yields CDR1 MNHEY and CDR2 SMNVEV (reference sequence). The CDR3 consists of 14 residues. Trimming took 6 bases from V and 2 from J, leaving 14 bases between them. The CDR3 spells CASRPTGPTYEQYF. CDR3 sequence (DNA): TGTGCCAGCAGACCGACAGGACCTACCTACGAGCAGTACTTC.

The chain joins TRBV10-3 to TRBJ2-7; D may be TRBD1 (5 bases). V was cut by 11 bases and J by 0 bases, with 14 bases left in between. Germline V gives CDR1 ENHRY, CDR2 SYGVKD. CDR3 length equals 13 residues. The CDR3 DNA is TGTGCCGCCTCTTCAGGGTCCTCCTACGAGCAGTACTTC. Translated: CAASSGSSYEQYF.

The rearrangement links TRBV4-1 to TRBJ2-7; 10 bases are shared with TRBD2. CDR3 length: 14 amino acids. V was pared by 2 bases and J by 3 bases, with 1 base of the junction left unmatched. Germline-derived CDR1 and CDR2 are MGHRA and YSYEKL. The CDR3 sequence is CASSQIAGGYEQYF. DNA of the CDR3: TGCGCCAGCAGCCAAATAGCGGGAGGCTACGAGCAGTACTTC.

This sequence joins TRBV29-1 and TRBJ1-1; 9 bases align to TRBD1. Germline loops: CDR1 SQVTM, CDR2 ANQGSEA. Trimming removed 1 base from V and 4 bases from J; junction bases left unmatched: 7. The CDR3 length is 15 residues. The CDR3 bases are TGCAGCGTTGAAGGGCTACAGGGGGCGCCCACTGAAGCTTTCTTT. It codes for CSVEGLQGAPTEAFF. Together with reference TRBV29-1 and TRBJ1-1, the CDR3 gives the full variable domain: SAVISQKPSRDICQRGTSLTIQCQVDSQVTMMFWYRQQPGQSLTLIATANQGSEATYESGFVIDKFPISRPNLTFSTLTVSNMSPEDSSIYLCSVEGLQGAPTEAFFGQGTRLTVV.